The sequence of this T cell receptor beta chain was determined in a study of OX40 agonist ivuxolimab in advanced cancers. Study information: Participants averaged about 60 years of age (range about 23 to 80) and were approximately 81% male. Having had anti-PD-1, anti-PD-L1 or anti-CTLA-4 therapy before was allowed, and around 44% had some. The study's findings and limits: Partial responders receiving 0.1-3.0 mg/kg showed among the lowest clonal expansion. At 0.1 to 3.0 mg/kg and by week 6, clonal expansion occurred in CD4+ and CD8+ blood T cells.

Clones were read by immunoSEQ multiplex PCR, and TCRdb kept only the in-frame ones, dropping some. The sample lists some 87,000 clones, roughly 90% occurring once. The germline V gene encodes CDR1 SGHRS and CDR2 YFSETQ. This CDR3 contains 15 residues. Trimming at V came to 2 bases and at J to 7 bases, leaving 3 bases not matched to a gene. On this clone: Its antigen is as yet unknown.

Sequenced material: CD4+ or CD8+ T cells sorted from blood, taken in a trial of the OX40 agonist ivuxolimab. This clonotype was sampled from an adult with an advanced solid tumor such as melanoma, head and neck, liver or kidney cancer. V and J are TRBV5-1 and TRBJ2-1; TRBD2 agrees at 13 bases. In DNA form, the CDR3 reads TGCGCCAGCAGCTTACTAGCGGGAGGGGAAAATGAGCAGTTCTTC. This gives the protein CASSLLAGGENEQFF. The variable domain in full, with the rest retrieved from reference TRBV5-1 and TRBJ2-1, is KAGVTQTPRYLIKTRGQQVTLSCSPISGHRSVSWYQQTPGQGLQFLFEYFSETQRNKGNFPGRFSGRQFSNSRSEMNVSTLELGDSALYLCASSLLAGGENEQFFGPGTRLTVL.